The source of this TCR beta chain is a study of OX40 agonist ivuxolimab in advanced cancers. Study-wide points: Clonal expansion was among the lowest in partial responders at 0.1-3.0 mg/kg, especially CD8+. Some nonresponders also had low normalized T-cell clonal expansion. Doses of 0.1 to 3.0 mg/kg were accompanied by clonal expansion of CD4+ and CD8+ blood T cells by week 6.

V was trimmed by 8 bases and J by 2 bases, leaving 13 bases between them. The CDR3 is made up of 13 amino acids. CDR1 and CDR2 (germline): SNHLY, FYNNEI. The method was immunoSEQ multiplex PCR; TCRdb's version includes in-frame clones alone and lacks a portion of them. The repertoire includes 73,000 or so clones, roughly 90% of them detected once, and roughly a tenth sits in the top ten. With regard to this clone: The antigen is unknown.

The V call is TRBV2, the J call TRBJ2-7; D may be TRBD1 or TRBD2 (5 bases each). This TCR was sampled from an adult with an advanced solid tumor such as melanoma, head and neck, liver or kidney cancer. Sequencing was performed on CD4+ or CD8+ T cells sorted from blood, taken in a trial of the OX40 agonist ivuxolimab. The CDR3 sequence is CASQRDGAYEQYF. In DNA, the CDR3 is TGTGCCAGCCAGAGGGACGGGGCCTACGAGCAGTACTTC.